This record looks at one T cell receptor beta chain sequence and its context. Germline V gives CDR1 LGHDT, CDR2 YNNKEL (reference sequence). The junction had 7 bases not matched to a gene; V was cut back by 4 bases and J by 6 bases. The CDR3 totals 14 residues. TCR beta CDR3 regions were amplified from RNA. The primer set for the first-round RT-PCR of the TCR CDR3 was HTBI. TCRdb processed the multiplex PCR reads anew with MiXCR; each CDR3 protein has one entry. The sample lists more than 550,000 distinct CDR3 sequences; approximately 15% were seen once. These data are taken from a study of T cells in Graves' hyperthyroidism and ophthalmopathy.

Sequencing was performed on blood. The genes are TRBV3-1 and TRBJ2-3, with 7 bases that match TRBD1. This clonotype originated in a man aged 50-59 years with Graves' hyperthyroidism. CDR3 sequence: CASSRSRGLDTQYF. CDR3 nucleotide sequence: TGTGCCAGCAGCCGAAGCAGGGGGTTGGATACGCAGTATTTT.